Detailed here is one T cell receptor (beta chain). Its target is not known. The sample is drawn from a study of OX40 agonist ivuxolimab in advanced cancers. Profiled with immunoSEQ multiplex PCR; TCRdb holds only in-frame clones, not every one. This table holds 65,000 to 90,000 clones, 88% found once. Study-level points and caveats: Normalized T-cell clonal expansion was also low in some nonresponders. The study found that CD8+ T cells averaged more expanded clones than CD4+.

This CDR3 contains 20 residues. Trimming took 6 bases from V and 0 from J, leaving 26 bases between them. Germline V lookup: CDR1 MNHEY, CDR2 SMNVEV (reference sequence). Cycle 7 day 1, cycle 4 day 1, and baseline were the timepoints at which blood was sampled. Specimen: CD4+ or CD8+ T cells sorted from blood, collected in a trial of the OX40 agonist ivuxolimab. This clonotype was obtained from an adult with an advanced solid tumor such as melanoma, head and neck, liver or kidney cancer. The chain is built from TRBV27 and TRBJ1-4; no definite D call. The CDR3 sequence: CASSNEQGRTNSATNEKLFF. CDR3 sequence (DNA): TGTGCCAGCAGCAATGAACAAGGGAGGACGAATTCCGCAACTAATGAAAAACTGTTTTTT. The whole variable domain, remainder taken from reference TRBV27 and TRBJ1-4, is EAQVTQNPRYLITVTGKKLTVTCSQNMNHEYMSWYRQDPGLGLRQIYYSMNVEVTDKGDVPEGYKVSRKEKRNFPLILESPSPNQTSLYFCASSNEQGRTNSATNEKLFFGSGTQLSVL.